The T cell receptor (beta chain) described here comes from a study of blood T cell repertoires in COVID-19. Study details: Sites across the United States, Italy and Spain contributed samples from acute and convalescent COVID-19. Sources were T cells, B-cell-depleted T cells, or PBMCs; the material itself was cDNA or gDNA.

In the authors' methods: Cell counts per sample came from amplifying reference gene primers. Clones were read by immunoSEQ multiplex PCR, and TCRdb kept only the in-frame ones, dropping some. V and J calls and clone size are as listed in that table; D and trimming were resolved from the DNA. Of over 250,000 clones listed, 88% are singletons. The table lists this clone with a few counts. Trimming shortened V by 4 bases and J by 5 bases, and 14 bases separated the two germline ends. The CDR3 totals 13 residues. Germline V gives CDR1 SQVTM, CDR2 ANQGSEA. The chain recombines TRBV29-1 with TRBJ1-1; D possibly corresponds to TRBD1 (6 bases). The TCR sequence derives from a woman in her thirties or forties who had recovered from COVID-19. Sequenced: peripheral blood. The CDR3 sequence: CSVGQGRGTEAFF. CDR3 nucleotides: TGCAGCGTTGGTCAGGGGCGGGGGACTGAAGCTTTCTTT.